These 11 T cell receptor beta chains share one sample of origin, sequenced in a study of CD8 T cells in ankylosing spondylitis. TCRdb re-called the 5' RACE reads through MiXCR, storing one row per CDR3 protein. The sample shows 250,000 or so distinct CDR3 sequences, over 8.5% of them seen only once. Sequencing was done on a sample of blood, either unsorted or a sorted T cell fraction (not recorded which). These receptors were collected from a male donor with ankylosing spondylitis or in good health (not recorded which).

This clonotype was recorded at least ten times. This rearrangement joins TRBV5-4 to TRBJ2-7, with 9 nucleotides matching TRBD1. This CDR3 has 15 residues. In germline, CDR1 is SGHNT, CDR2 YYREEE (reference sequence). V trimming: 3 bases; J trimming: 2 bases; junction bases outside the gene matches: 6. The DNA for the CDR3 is TGTGCCAGCAGCTCTAAGACAGGGGGAACCTACGAGCAGTACTTC. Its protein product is CASSSKTGGTYEQYF.

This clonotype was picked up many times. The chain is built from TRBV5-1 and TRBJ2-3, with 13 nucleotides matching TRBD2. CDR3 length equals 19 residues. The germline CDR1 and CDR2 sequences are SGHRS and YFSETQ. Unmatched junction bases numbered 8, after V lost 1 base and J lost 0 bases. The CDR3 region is CASSLSTSGGSTSTDTQYF. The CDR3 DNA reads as TGCGCCAGCAGCTTGTCGACTAGCGGGGGGTCGACTAGCACAGATACGCAGTATTTT.

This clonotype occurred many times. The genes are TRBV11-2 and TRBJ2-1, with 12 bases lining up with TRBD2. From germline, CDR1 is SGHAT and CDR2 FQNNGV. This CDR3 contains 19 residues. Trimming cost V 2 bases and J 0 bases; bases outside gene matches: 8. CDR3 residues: CASSLWWLAGGPSYNEQFF. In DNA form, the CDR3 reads TGTGCCAGCAGCTTATGGTGGCTAGCGGGGGGGCCCTCCTACAATGAGCAGTTCTTC.

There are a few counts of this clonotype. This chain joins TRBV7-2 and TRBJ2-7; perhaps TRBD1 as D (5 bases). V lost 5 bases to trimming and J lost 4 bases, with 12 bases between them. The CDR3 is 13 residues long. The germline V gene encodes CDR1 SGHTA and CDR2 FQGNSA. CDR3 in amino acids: CASSLDSLYEQYF. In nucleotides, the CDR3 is TGTGCCAGCAGCCTAGACAGTCTTTACGAGCAGTACTTC.

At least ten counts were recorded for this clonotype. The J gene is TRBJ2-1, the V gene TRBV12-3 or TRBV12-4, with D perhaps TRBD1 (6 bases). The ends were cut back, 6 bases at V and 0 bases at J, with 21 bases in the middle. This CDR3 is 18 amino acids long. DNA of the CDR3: TGTGCCAGCAGCCTCCCCCCAGGACAGAGCACCTCCTACAATGAGCAGTTCTTC. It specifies CASSLPPGQSTSYNEQFF.

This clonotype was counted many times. The CDR3 sequence is CSARAREGRDEQYF. Written as DNA, the CDR3 is TGCAGTGCTAGAGCGCGGGAGGGCCGCGACGAGCAGTACTTC. This rearrangement joins TRBV20-1 to TRBJ2-7, with 9 bases that match TRBD2. The CDR3 length is 14 residues. CDR1 is DFQATT, CDR2 SNEGSKA, per germline (reference sequence). V gave up 1 base and J gave up 5 bases; unmatched junction bases: 6.

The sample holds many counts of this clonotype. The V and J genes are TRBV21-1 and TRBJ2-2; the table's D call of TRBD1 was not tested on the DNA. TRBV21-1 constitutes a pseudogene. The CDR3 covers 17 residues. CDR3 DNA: TGTGCCAGCAGCAAAGAATGTGACAGGGGGCGCACCGGGGAGCTGTTTTTT. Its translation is CASSKECDRGRTGELFF.

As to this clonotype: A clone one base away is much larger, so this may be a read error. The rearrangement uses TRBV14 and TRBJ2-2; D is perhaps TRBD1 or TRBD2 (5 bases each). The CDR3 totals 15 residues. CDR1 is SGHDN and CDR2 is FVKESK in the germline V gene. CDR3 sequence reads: CVSSQRGSNTGELFF. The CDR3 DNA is TGTGTCAGCAGCCAACGGGGCTCGAACACCGGGGAGCTGTTTTTT.

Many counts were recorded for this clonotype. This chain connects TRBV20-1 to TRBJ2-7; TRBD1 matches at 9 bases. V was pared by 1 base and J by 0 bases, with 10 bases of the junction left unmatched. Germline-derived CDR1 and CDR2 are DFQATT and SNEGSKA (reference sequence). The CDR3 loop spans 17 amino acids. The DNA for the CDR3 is TGCAGTGCTAGAGCTACTCGACAGGGGGAACACTCCTACGAGCAGTACTTC. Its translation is CSARATRQGEHSYEQYF.

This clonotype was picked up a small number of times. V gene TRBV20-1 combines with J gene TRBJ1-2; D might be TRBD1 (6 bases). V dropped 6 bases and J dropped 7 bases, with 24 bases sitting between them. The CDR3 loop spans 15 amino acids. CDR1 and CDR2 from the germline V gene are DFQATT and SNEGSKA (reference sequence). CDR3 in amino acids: CSAGIAPGARGGYTF. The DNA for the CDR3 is TGCAGTGCGGGAATAGCACCGGGGGCCAGGGGTGGCTACACCTTC.

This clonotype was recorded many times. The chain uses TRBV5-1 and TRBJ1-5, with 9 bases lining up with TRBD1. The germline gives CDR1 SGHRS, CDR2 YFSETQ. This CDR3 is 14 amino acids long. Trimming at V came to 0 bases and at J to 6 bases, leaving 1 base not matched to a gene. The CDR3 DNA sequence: TGCGCCAGCAGCTTGGGACAGGGGGTTCAGCCCCAGCATTTT. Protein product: CASSLGQGVQPQHF. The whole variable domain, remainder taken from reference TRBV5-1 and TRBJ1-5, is KAGVTQTPRYLIKTRGQQVTLSCSPISGHRSVSWYQQTPGQGLQFLFEYFSETQRNKGNFPGRFSGRQFSNSRSEMNVSTLELGDSALYLCASSLGQGVQPQHFGDGTRLSIL.